This is a list of T cell receptor beta chains from one sample in a study of cytomegalovirus exposure and HLA in healthy donors. Libraries were prepared by immunoSEQ multiplex PCR; TCRdb keeps only in-frame clonotypes and omits some of them. The sample consists of about 87,000 clones, 7.6% of them appearing once. The sample was PBMCs. The origin of the receptors is a man aged 45 to 65 in good health and CMV-seronegative. Each CDR3 is given with its conserved first and last residue. A D gene is named only where the DNA matches it firmly. Some rows mark clone size as missing; the rest say once, few, many or name a class of expanded clone.

j_call clone_size v_call d_call cdr3_aa cdr3_nt
TRBJ2-4 few TRBV5-1 TRBD2 CASSLVAGGPGKNIQYF TGCGCCAGCAGCTTGGTTGCGGGAGGGCCGGGAAAAAACATTCAGTACTTC
TRBJ2-3 NA TRBV7-3 NA CASSLTEGSTDTQYF TGTGCCAGCAGCTTAACGGAGGGGAGCACAGATACGCAGTATTTT
TRBJ2-3 NA TRBV4-1 TRBD2 CASSQAGLGTQYF TGCGCCAGCAGCCAAGCCGGACTAGGTACGCAGTATTTT
TRBJ2-2 NA TRBV28 NA CASSLGTRDTGELFF TGTGCCAGCAGTCTCGGGACTCGCGACACCGGGGAGCTGTTTTTT
TRBJ1-5 NA TRBV19 NA CASWSGRAAAYNQPQHF TGTGCCAGTTGGAGCGGAAGGGCCGCGGCCTACAATCAGCCCCAGCATTTT
TRBJ1-3 NA TRBV7-9 NA CASSLWGDGNTIYF TGTGCCAGCAGCTTATGGGGGGATGGAAACACCATATATTTT
TRBJ2-7 medium-sized TRBV28 TRBD2 CASSFGVWTSGGYEQYF TGTGCCAGCAGTTTTGGGGTCTGGACTAGCGGGGGTTACGAGCAGTACTTC
TRBJ2-7 few TRBV7-9 NA CASTQGVGGEQYF TGTGCCAGCACCCAAGGGGTGGGAGGCGAGCAGTACTTC
TRBJ2-2 few TRBV7-3 NA CASAEQYTGELFF TGTGCCAGCGCTGAACAGTACACCGGGGAGCTGTTTTTT
TRBJ1-4 few TRBV6-1 TRBD1 CASSPGTVNEKLFF TGTGCCAGCAGTCCCGGGACAGTTAATGAAAAACTGTTTTTT
TRBJ1-4 NA TRBV4-1 NA CASSQGLGAADNEKLFF TGCGCCAGCAGCCAGGGGCTGGGGGCGGCGGATAATGAAAAACTGTTTTTT
TRBJ2-2 NA TRBV7-2 TRBD2 CASSWTRFLTGELFF TGTGCCAGCAGCTGGACTAGATTTCTTACCGGGGAGCTGTTTTTT
TRBJ2-7 few TRBV6-5 NA CASSLTGWSEQYF TGTGCCAGCAGTTTAACAGGGTGGTCCGAGCAGTACTTC
TRBJ2-7 NA TRBV6-6 NA CASTQGWLQYF TGTGCCAGCACCCAGGGGTGGCTGCAGTACTTC
TRBJ2-5 NA TRBV7-2 TRBD1 CASSSGQLTQETQYF TGTGCCAGCAGCTCGGGACAGTTAACTCAAGAGACCCAGTACTTC
TRBJ1-2 NA TRBV28 NA CASGSGYYGYTF TGTGCCAGCGGCTCGGGATACTATGGCTACACCTTC
TRBJ2-5 few TRBV28 NA CASSIRGKSQETQYF TGTGCCAGCAGTATCCGAGGAAAATCCCAAGAGACCCAGTACTTC
TRBJ1-5 NA TRBV7-7 NA CASSLARGDQPQHF TGTGCTAGCAGCTTAGCGCGGGGGGATCAGCCCCAGCATTTT
TRBJ1-2 NA TRBV5-1 NA CASSLRGGANYGYTF TGCGCCAGCAGCTTACGAGGGGGGGCTAACTATGGCTACACCTTC
TRBJ2-3 NA TRBV7-2 TRBD2 CASSPAGGGPDTQYF TGTGCCAGCAGCCCAGCGGGAGGTGGGCCAGATACGCAGTATTTT
TRBJ2-7 NA TRBV29-1 TRBD1 CSGGDRGEQYF TGCAGCGGGGGGGACAGGGGCGAGCAGTACTTC
TRBJ1-4 few TRBV5-6 NA CASSLVQGVHEKLFF TGTGCCAGCAGCTTGGTGCAGGGCGTCCATGAAAAACTGTTTTTT
TRBJ2-1 NA TRBV7-8 NA CASSLDYYNEQFF TGTGCCAGCAGCTTAGATTATTACAATGAGCAGTTCTTC
TRBJ1-3 few TRBV28 NA CASSLQAGGNTIYF TGTGCCAGCAGTTTACAGGCAGGGGGAAACACCATATATTTT
TRBJ2-7 NA TRBV2 TRBD1 CASGSGTGAHEQYF TGTGCCAGTGGATCCGGGACAGGGGCCCACGAGCAGTACTTC
TRBJ2-7 few TRBV2 NA CASIEGSYEQYF TGTGCCAGCATCGAGGGATCCTACGAGCAGTACTTC
TRBJ2-2 NA TRBV2 TRBD1 CASIPGQANTGELFF TGTGCCAGCATCCCGGGACAGGCGAACACCGGGGAGCTGTTTTTT
TRBJ2-5 NA TRBV7-2 NA CASSLVAGRQETQYF TGTGCCAGCAGCTTAGTTGCGGGAAGACAAGAGACCCAGTACTTC
TRBJ2-1 few TRBV6-1 TRBD2 CASSQGLAGGRNEQFF TGTGCCAGCAGTCAAGGACTAGCGGGGGGGCGTAATGAGCAGTTCTTC
TRBJ2-1 NA TRBV19 TRBD2 CASRDIAGGPFNEQFF TGTGCCAGTAGGGACATAGCGGGGGGGCCTTTCAATGAGCAGTTCTTC
TRBJ2-2 few TRBV7-2 NA CASSRDRGRTPGSCFF NA
TRBJ1-5 NA TRBV28 NA CAGSGAGQPQHF TGTGCCGGGAGCGGGGCGGGGCAGCCCCAGCATTTT
TRBJ1-2 NA TRBV7-9 NA CASSLGTPGGYTF TGTGCCAGCAGCTTAGGAACGCCGGGTGGCTACACCTTC
TRBJ2-5 NA TRBV2 NA CASSQGLETQYF TGTGCCAGCAGTCAGGGTTTAGAGACCCAGTACTTC
TRBJ1-4 NA TRBV5-1 NA CASSLGGLANNEKLFF TGCGCCAGCAGCTTGGGAGGCCTTGCAAATAATGAAAAACTGTTTTTT